This T cell receptor (beta chain) is from a study of T cell changes during pregnancy in multiple sclerosis. Libraries were prepared by immunoSEQ multiplex PCR; TCRdb keeps only in-frame clonotypes and omits some of them. Among around 130,000 clones, around 97% were seen once, and the ten largest hold roughly 0.44%. This CDR3 region has 16 residues. The germline V gene encodes CDR1 MNHNY and CDR2 SVGAGI (reference sequence). V was clipped by 4 bases and J by 1 base; unmatched bases: 8. This receptor was identified in a female donor with multiple sclerosis, enrolled in a pregnancy study. This material consisted of peripheral blood, taken after pregnancy. The gene calls are TRBV6-6 and TRBJ2-7, with TRBD1 matching 9 bases. The CDR3 loop is CASSSRDREGSYEQYF. The CDR3 DNA is TGTGCCAGCAGTTCCCGGGACAGGGAAGGGTCCTACGAGCAGTACTTC.